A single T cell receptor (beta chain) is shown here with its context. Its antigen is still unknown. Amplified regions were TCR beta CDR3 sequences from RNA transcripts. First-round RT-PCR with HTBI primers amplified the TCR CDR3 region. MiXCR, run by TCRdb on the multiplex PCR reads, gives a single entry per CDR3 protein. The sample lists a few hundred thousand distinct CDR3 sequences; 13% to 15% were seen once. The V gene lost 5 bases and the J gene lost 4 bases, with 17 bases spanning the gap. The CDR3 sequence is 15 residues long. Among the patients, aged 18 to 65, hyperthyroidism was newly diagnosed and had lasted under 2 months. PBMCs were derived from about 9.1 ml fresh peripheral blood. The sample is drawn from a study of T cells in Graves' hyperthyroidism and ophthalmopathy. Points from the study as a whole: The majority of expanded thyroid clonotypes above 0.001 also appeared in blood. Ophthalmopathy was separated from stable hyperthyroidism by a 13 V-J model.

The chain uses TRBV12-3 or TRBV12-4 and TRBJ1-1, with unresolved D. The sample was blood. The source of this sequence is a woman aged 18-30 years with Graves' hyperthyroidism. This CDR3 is CASSPRQVGSTEAFF. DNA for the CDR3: TGTGCCAGCAGTCCCCGGCAGGTGGGGAGCACTGAAGCTTTCTTT.